This T cell receptor (beta chain) was recorded in a study of blood T cell repertoires in COVID-19. As for the study in general: PBMCs, B-cell-depleted T cells, or T cells were the source of the cDNA or gDNA that made up the material.

The assay was immunoSEQ multiplex PCR, and TCRdb's table has in-frame clones only and misses some. This table holds some 140,000 clones, around 83% found once. This CDR3 has 12 residues. V lost 3 bases and J lost 12, with 14 bases in between. Germline-derived CDR1 and CDR2 are SGHDN and FVKESK. This receptor was identified in a woman aged 55-69 years with COVID-19, enrolled during active disease. Sequenced sample: peripheral blood. This chain connects TRBV14 to TRBJ1-2; D is unresolved. The CDR3 nucleotides read TGTGCCAGCAGCCAGTGGAACAGAGATCACACCTTC. It translates to CASSQWNRDHTF.